These 18 T cell receptor beta chains originate from one sample sequenced in a study of shared clonotypes between healthy human individuals. The assay was immunoSEQ multiplex PCR, and TCRdb's table has in-frame clones only and misses some. The table records approximately 2.1 million clones, approximately 93% of them present only once. The sequencing sample was made of naive CD4+ T cells from PBMCs. The subset is: CD45RA+ positively selected. These receptors were obtained from a man younger than 30 in good health. Some clones in this sample may be carry-over from other donors' samples.

V is TRBV29-1 and J is TRBJ2-3, with a possible D match to TRBD1 (6 bases). V was trimmed by 7 bases and J by 2 bases, leaving 19 bases between them. This CDR3 is built from 15 residues. Looked up from germline, CDR1 is SQVTM and CDR2 is ANQGSEA. This chain's CDR3 is CSADAQGTATDTQYF. DNA of the CDR3: TGCAGCGCCGACGCGCAGGGGACCGCCACAGATACGCAGTATTTT.

A note on this clone: In the same sample, other DNA sequences code for this CDR3. The V call is TRBV7-3, the J call TRBJ2-2, with D unclear. The V end was cut by 0 bases, the J end by 1 base, with 3 bases between. This CDR3 has 14 residues. Germline V gene lookup returns CDR1 SGHTA and CDR2 FQGTGA. The DNA for the CDR3 is TGTGCCAGCAGCTTAACCGTGAACACCGGGGAGCTGTTTTTT. This sequence encodes CASSLTVNTGELFF.

The J gene is TRBJ2-7, the V gene TRBV4-2, with 11 positions matching TRBD1. This CDR3 comprises 16 residues. J lost 2 bases, V lost 2 bases, and 5 bases had no gene match. CDR1 is LGHNA and CDR2 is YNFKEQ in the germline V gene. This chain's CDR3 is CASSQKRTGGPYEQYF. The CDR3 bases are TGTGCCAGCAGCCAAAAAAGGACAGGGGGCCCCTACGAGCAGTACTTC.

The chain is built from TRBV9 and TRBJ1-2; 7 bases match TRBD1. Germline trimming cut 2 bases from V and 2 bases from J; bases unmatched to any gene: 6. Per the germline V gene, CDR1 is SGDLS and CDR2 is YYNGEE. The CDR3 length is 15 residues. The CDR3 DNA follows: TGTGCCAGCAGCGTGGGTTCGACAGGGAACTATGGCTACACCTTC. As protein: CASSVGSTGNYGYTF.

V is TRBV7-3 and J is TRBJ2-1; 8 bases match TRBD2. V was pared by 3 bases and J by 4 bases, with 8 bases of the junction left unmatched. Germline V lookup: CDR1 SGHTA, CDR2 FQGTGA. The CDR3 loop spans 16 amino acids. CDR3 in DNA: TGTGCCAGCAGCTTCCGACTAGCGACTACTTACAATGAGCAGTTCTTC. It specifies CASSFRLATTYNEQFF.

The V call is TRBV30, the J call TRBJ1-4; D unclear. V lost 1 base, J lost 0 bases, and 6 bases lay in between. CDR1 is GTSNPN and CDR2 is SVGIG in the germline V gene (reference sequence). CDR3 length: 14 residues. The CDR3 nucleotides are TGTGCCTGGAGTGGGAAAACAACTAATGAAAAACTGTTTTTT. Its protein product is CAWSGKTTNEKLFF.

The genes are TRBV6-5 and TRBJ1-3, with D possibly being TRBD1 (5 bases). The CDR3 is 14 residues long. Germline V gene sequence: CDR1 MNHEY, CDR2 SVGAGI. The V gene lost 8 bases and the J gene lost 2 bases, with 13 bases spanning the gap. In DNA, the CDR3 is TGTGCCAGCGGCCCCGGGGGAGCTGGAAACACCATATATTTT. It encodes CASGPGGAGNTIYF.

This chain connects TRBV7-2 to TRBJ2-5; TRBD2 matches 7 bases. The CDR3 spans 14 residues. V shed 6 bases, J shed 1 base, and the junction held 5 bases outside the gene matches. CDR1 and CDR2 (germline): SGHTA, FQGNSA. The CDR3 sequence: CASRPASGQETQYF. The CDR3, as DNA: TGTGCCAGCAGGCCCGCTAGCGGCCAAGAGACCCAGTACTTC.

The chain couples TRBV10-3 to TRBJ2-3; D unclear. The CDR3 totals 12 residues. CDR1 ENHRY and CDR2 SYGVKD come from the germline V gene. V lost 3 bases and J lost 6, with 7 bases in between. This CDR3 is CAISELRDTQYF. The CDR3 bases are TGTGCCATCAGTGAACTCCGCGATACGCAGTATTTT.

V gene TRBV5-1 combines with J gene TRBJ2-7; D is perhaps TRBD1 (6 bases). The CDR3 is made up of 15 amino acids. Germline-derived CDR1 and CDR2 are SGHRS and YFSETQ. V shed 4 bases and J shed 2 bases, with 16 bases lying between them. CDR3 in DNA: TGCGCCAGCAGCCTCCAGGGACACCCGACCTACGAGCAGTACTTC. Its translation is CASSLQGHPTYEQYF.

DNA for the CDR3: TGCGCCAGCAGCTTGGGGGCCAGTGGACGGGGCTCCTACGAGCAGTACTTC. It encodes CASSLGASGRGSYEQYF. The chain links TRBV5-1 to TRBJ2-7, with D tentatively TRBD2 (5 bases). Germline V CDR1 and CDR2: SGHRS, YFSETQ. The V end lost 0 bases, the J end lost 0 bases, and 16 bases lay between the germline ends. The CDR3 covers 17 residues.

As for this clone: Sequence at one end of the junction differs from germline and may be a read error. This rearrangement joins TRBV2 to TRBJ2-7; TRBD1 is a possible D gene (5 bases). This CDR3 is built from 14 residues. Germline CDR1 reads SNHLY; CDR2 reads FYNNEI. The CDR3 nucleotides are TGTGCCAGCAGTGAAGGGGGCAGAAATTACGGGCAGTACTTC. Its translation is CASSEGGRNYGQYF.

The DNA of the CDR3 is TGTGCCAGCAGCGTCGGTGGTATGGACAGGTATGGCTACACCTTC. Its protein is CASSVGGMDRYGYTF. V and J are TRBV9 and TRBJ1-2; TRBD1 matches 7 bases. V lost 2 bases and J lost 5; bases outside the gene matches: 9. Germline V gives CDR1 SGDLS, CDR2 YYNGEE. This CDR3 spans 15 amino acids.

This chain connects TRBV28 to TRBJ1-6, with TRBD1 as a possible D gene (6 bases). The CDR3 contains 15 residues. Deletions cut 6 bases from V and 8 bases from J, with 17 bases between. Looked up from germline, CDR1 is MDHEN and CDR2 is SYDVKM. CDR3: CASRPKGGADSPLHF. The CDR3 region has the DNA TGTGCCAGCAGGCCCAAGGGGGGGGCTGATTCACCCCTCCACTTT.

For this clone: This sample includes further DNA sequences coding for the same CDR3. This rearrangement joins TRBV18 to TRBJ2-3; D may be TRBD1 (6 bases). The germline V gene encodes CDR1 KGHSH and CDR2 LQKENI. The CDR3 loop spans 15 amino acids. V lost 3 bases and J lost 0, with 10 bases in between. CDR3 bases: TGTGCCAGCTCACCCCGGACAGCCAGCACAGATACGCAGTATTTT. Translating gives CASSPRTASTDTQYF.

The chain recombines TRBV10-1 with TRBJ2-3, with 7 bases matching TRBD1. J lost 3 bases, V lost 3 bases, and 3 bases had no gene match. CDR1 is WNHNN, CDR2 SYGVQD, per germline (reference sequence). The CDR3 is 14 residues long. CDR3 region: CASSDGTATDTQYF. The CDR3, as DNA: TGCGCCAGCAGTGACGGGACAGCTACAGATACGCAGTATTTT.

The V call is TRBV19, the J call TRBJ1-5; D gene ambiguous. The CDR3 totals 13 residues. Trimming removed 1 base at V and 5 bases at J, with 6 bases between. Germline V lookup: CDR1 LNHDA, CDR2 SQIVND (reference sequence). DNA of the CDR3: TGTGCCAGTAGTATAGGTCAGGATCAGCCCCAGCATTTT. Encoded protein: CASSIGQDQPQHF.

V and J are TRBV28 and TRBJ1-2, with 7 nucleotides matching TRBD1. The trim removed 5 bases at V and 3 bases at J, leaving 6 bases unmatched. The CDR3 runs 14 residues. CDR1 is MDHEN, CDR2 SYDVKM, per germline. The CDR3 sequence: CASSPRTGDYGYTF. The DNA for the CDR3 is TGTGCCAGCAGTCCCAGGACAGGAGACTATGGCTACACCTTC.